The next 5 T cell receptor beta chains were all read from a single sample in a study of blood T cells in healthy people across ages. A second PCR of roughly 7 to 11 cycles used a sample-barcoded 5' primer and a J-beta primer mix. MiXCR was run by TCRdb on the 5' RACE reads, yielding one entry per CDR3 protein. The sample includes 500,000 to 600,000 distinct CDR3 sequences, 27% seen only once; the top ten take approximately 17%. The sample comprised blood. Every receptor here comes from a woman in her 70s in good health.

The rearrangement uses TRBV11-3 and TRBJ1-2; no clear D gene. The V gene's germline CDR1 is SGHNT and CDR2 YENEEA. The CDR3 sequence is 13 residues long. V was clipped by 6 bases and J by 8 bases, with 16 bases between them. CDR3 DNA sequence: TGTGCCAGCAGTCCTGACGGGAAAGGAGGCTACACCTTC. As protein: CASSPDGKGGYTF.

This clonotype was observed a single time. CDR3 sequence: CASSPLPGLAIYEQYF. CDR3 coding DNA: TGTGCCAGCAGTCCCCTCCCGGGACTAGCTATCTACGAGCAGTACTTC. The chain joins TRBV6-2 or TRBV6-3 to TRBJ2-7, with 9 positions matching TRBD2. CDR3 size: 16 residues. Per the germline V gene, CDR1 is MNHEY and CDR2 is SVGEGT. J gave up 3 bases and V 5 bases, and 11 bases lay outside the gene matches.

The chain joins TRBV7-9 to TRBJ2-7; a possible D gene is TRBD1 (6 bases). The V gene's germline CDR1 is SEHNR and CDR2 FQNEAQ (reference sequence). The V end lost 1 base, the J end lost 3 bases, and 13 bases lay between the germline ends. The CDR3 length is 15 residues. CDR3 nucleotides: TGTGCCAGCAGCTTAGGACAGGTGAGGGACTACGAGCAGTACTTC. It encodes CASSLGQVRDYEQYF.

V and J are TRBV7-2 and TRBJ1-1, with D unresolved. The germline V gene has CDR1 SGHTA and CDR2 FQGNSA. The CDR3 contains 13 residues. Trimming removed 7 bases at V and 0 bases at J, with 9 bases between. The CDR3 protein is CASKRELNTEAFF. In nucleotides, the CDR3 is TGTGCCAGCAAACGGGAGCTGAACACTGAAGCTTTCTTT.

This clonotype was seen a handful of times. The V call is TRBV25-1, the J call TRBJ1-4; TRBD1 might be the D (5 bases). From germline, CDR1 is MGHDK and CDR2 SYGVNS. V was pared by 3 bases and J by 3 bases, with 11 bases between. The CDR3 length is 15 residues. The CDR3 protein is CASSDLTEANEKLFF. The CDR3 DNA reads TGTGCCAGCAGTGATCTGACAGAGGCTAATGAAAAACTGTTTTTT.